The 18 T cell receptor beta chains presented below share a single source sample, sequenced in a study of blood T cells in healthy people across ages. It was with a sample-barcoded 5' primer and a J-beta primer mix that a second PCR of roughly 7 to 12 cycles was run. A single record per CDR3 protein comes from TCRdb applying MiXCR to the 5' RACE reads. This sample has around 900,000 distinct CDR3 sequences; 29% occur once, and the top ten carry 17%. Input material: blood. These receptors were collected from an elderly woman in good health.

This clonotype came up many times. This chain joins TRBV6-4 and TRBJ2-3, with D perhaps TRBD1 or TRBD2 (6 bases each). Germline lookup yields CDR1 MRHNA and CDR2 SNTAGT. Trimming took 5 bases from V and 2 from J, leaving 11 bases between them. There are 14 residues in the CDR3. The CDR3 is CASSTGAITDTQYF. The CDR3 bases are TGTGCCAGCAGTACGGGGGCTATCACAGATACGCAGTATTTT.

This clonotype was counted between two and nine times. The chain carries TRBV21-1 and TRBJ2-3; the D call in the table, TRBD1, was not verified against the DNA. TRBV21-1 is given as a pseudogene. CDR3 length equals 15 residues. CDR3 loop: CASSSLQGRTDTQYF. As DNA, the CDR3 is TGTGCCAGCAGCAGCTTACAGGGGCGCACAGATACGCAGTATTTT.

V usage is TRBV7-2 and J usage is TRBJ1-5; perhaps TRBD1 as D (6 bases). Trimming shortened V by 5 bases and J by 8 bases, and 13 bases separated the two germline ends. The length of the CDR3 is 13 residues. Germline loops: CDR1 SGHTA, CDR2 FQGNSA. The CDR3 DNA follows: TGTGCCAGCAGCAGGGGGACTAAGGAGCCCCAGCATTTT. This gives the protein CASSRGTKEPQHF.

The genes are TRBV20-1 and TRBJ1-1; 7 nucleotides align to TRBD1. V dropped 0 bases and J dropped 7; count of bases not matched to a gene: 5. CDR3 length: 13 residues. CDR1 DFQATT and CDR2 SNEGSKA come from the germline V gene (reference sequence). The CDR3 loop is CSARESWDSEAFF. The CDR3, as DNA: TGCAGTGCTAGAGAGAGCTGGGACAGTGAAGCTTTCTTT.

This clonotype was observed many times. Here the CDR3 reads CASSPLSSGNSPLHF. The CDR3, as DNA: TGTGCCAGCAGTCCTCTATCTTCGGGTAATTCACCCCTCCACTTT. J is TRBJ1-6 and V is TRBV12-3 or TRBV12-4; D is undetermined. Trimming removed 5 bases from V and 6 bases from J, with 14 bases in between. The CDR3 extends over 15 amino acids.

The J gene is TRBJ2-1, the V gene TRBV5-1; no definite D call. Trimming stripped 5 bases from V and 0 bases from J, with 9 bases between. The CDR3 sequence is 14 residues long. Germline loops: CDR1 SGHRS, CDR2 YFSETQ. As DNA, the CDR3 is TGCGCCAGCAGGAGCTCCGTCTCCTACAATGAGCAGTTCTTC. Translating gives CASRSSVSYNEQFF. Supplemented by reference TRBV5-1 and TRBJ2-1, the full variable domain reads KAGVTQTPRYLIKTRGQQVTLSCSPISGHRSVSWYQQTPGQGLQFLFEYFSETQRNKGNFPGRFSGRQFSNSRSEMNVSTLELGDSALYLCASRSSVSYNEQFFGPGTRLTVL.

On this clonotype: An end of the junction differs from the germline gene, which may be a read error. The gene calls are TRBV18 and TRBJ2-7; no clear D gene. The DNA end is more similar to TRBJ2-5, so the J call may be wrong. In germline, CDR1 is KGHSH, CDR2 LQKENI. This CDR3 has 16 residues. CDR3 residues: CAGSPTQFLARETQYF. The CDR3 DNA reads TGTGCCGGCTCACCGACGCAATTCCTTGCAAGAGAGACCCAGTACTTC.

In regard to this clonotype: One end of the junction fails to match germline, which may point to a read error. The rearrangement joins TRBV12-3 or TRBV12-4 to TRBJ2-6; D is possibly TRBD1 (5 bases). The CDR3 is made up of 13 amino acids. The CDR3 bases are TGTGCCAGCAGTTCCCATGGGGCCAACGTCCGGACTTTC. Amino acid sequence: CASSSHGANVRTF.

V usage is TRBV4-2 and J usage is TRBJ1-2; D not certain. The CDR3 runs to 16 residues. V was clipped by 0 bases and J by 3 bases, with 14 bases between them. CDR1 and CDR2 (germline): LGHNA, YNFKEQ. CDR3: CASSQDGMRAHYGYTF. The CDR3 DNA is TGTGCCAGCAGCCAAGATGGGATGCGGGCCCACTATGGCTACACCTTC.

In its sample, this clonotype was seen many times. This rearrangement joins TRBV7-6 to TRBJ2-5; D is ambiguous. Germline-derived CDR1 and CDR2 are SGHVS and FNYEAQ. There are 13 residues in the CDR3. V gave up 3 bases and J gave up 5 bases, with 10 bases separating them. The CDR3 sequence: CASSFYPGETQYF. CDR3 DNA: TGTGCCAGCAGCTTTTACCCTGGGGAGACCCAGTACTTC.

Only a few counts were recorded for this clonotype. The CDR3 DNA is TGTGCCAGCAGTGAAAGGGACAGGGACGGGGAGACCCAGTACTTC. It encodes CASSERDRDGETQYF. The chain couples TRBV6-1 to TRBJ2-5; 9 bases line up with TRBD1. This CDR3 is built from 15 residues. CDR1 is MNHNS and CDR2 is SASEGT in the germline V gene. J was trimmed by 5 bases and V by 2 bases; bases with no gene match: 6.

This clonotype came up many times. The gene calls are TRBV29-1 and TRBJ1-2, with D possibly being TRBD1 (5 bases). Trimming pared 5 bases from V and 5 bases from J, leaving 6 bases between. CDR3 size: 10 residues. Germline V lookup: CDR1 SQVTM, CDR2 ANQGSEA. The CDR3 region is CSVWGYGYTF. CDR3 in DNA: TGCAGCGTTTGGGGGTATGGCTACACCTTC.

Concerning this clonotype itself: One end of the junction varies from germline; a read error may be responsible. V usage is TRBV25-1 and J usage is TRBJ1-4; D call uncertain. Per germline, CDR1 MGHDK and CDR2 SYGVNS. This CDR3 spans 16 amino acids. The CDR3: CASSPSKQATNEKLFF. CDR3 in DNA: TGTGCCAGCAGCCCAAGTAAACAAGCAACTAATGAGAAACTGTTTTTT.

This clonotype was picked up many times. V gene TRBV6-6 combines with J gene TRBJ2-3, with unresolved D. V was cut by 7 bases and J by 2 bases, with 7 bases left in between. Germline lookup yields CDR1 MNHNY and CDR2 SVGAGI (reference sequence). This CDR3 is built from 12 residues. The CDR3 coding sequence is TGTGCCAGCACGCCTAACACAGATACGCAGTATTTT. It codes for CASTPNTDTQYF.

The genes are TRBV27 and TRBJ2-7, with a tentative D call TRBD2 (6 bases). The CDR3 is 16 residues long. Germline assignment: CDR1 MNHEY and CDR2 SMNVEV (reference sequence). Between the trimmed V and J ends, which lost 2 bases and 3 bases, there was a span of 17 bases. The CDR3 sequence: CASSLREENLFYEQYF. In DNA, the CDR3 is TGTGCCAGCAGTTTAAGGGAGGAGAATTTATTCTACGAGCAGTACTTC.

The gene calls are TRBV30 and TRBJ1-2, with D possibly TRBD1 on 5 matching bases. This CDR3 spans 19 amino acids. The germline CDR1 and CDR2 sequences are GTSNPN and SVGIG (reference sequence). The V and J ends lost 1 base and 4 bases respectively, with 28 bases between them. This CDR3 reads CAWSDLTVYSVRGSYGYTF. CDR3 coding DNA: TGTGCCTGGAGTGACTTAACTGTCTATAGCGTCCGGGGCTCCTATGGCTACACCTTC. The full variable domain, in which reference TRBV30 and TRBJ1-2 provide the parts outside the CDR3, is SQTIHQWPATLVQPVGSPLSLECTVEGTSNPNLYWYRQAAGRGLQLLFYSVGIGQISSEVPQNLSASRPQDRQFILSSKKLLLSDSGFYLCAWSDLTVYSVRGSYGYTFGSGTRLTVV.

This clonotype is a singleton in its sample. Germline is not matched at one junction end, which may reflect a read error. This rearrangement joins TRBV7-2 to TRBJ2-1; weak D call: TRBD2 (6 bases). Germline values: CDR1 SGHTA, CDR2 FQGNSA. CDR3 size: 14 residues. The CDR3 DNA reads TGTGCCGGCAGCTTAGGCCCGGTTAGCGGACTGCAGTTCTTC. Residues: CAGSLGPVSGLQFF.

The J gene is TRBJ2-7, the V gene TRBV28; a weak D match, TRBD1 (5 bases). The CDR3 has 13 residues. Germline CDR1 and CDR2: MDHEN and SYDVKM. V was shortened by 7 bases and J by 6 bases, with 16 bases between the two germline ends. The CDR3 is CASTQPRGGEQYF. CDR3 in DNA: TGTGCCAGCACCCAACCAAGGGGCGGCGAGCAGTACTTC.